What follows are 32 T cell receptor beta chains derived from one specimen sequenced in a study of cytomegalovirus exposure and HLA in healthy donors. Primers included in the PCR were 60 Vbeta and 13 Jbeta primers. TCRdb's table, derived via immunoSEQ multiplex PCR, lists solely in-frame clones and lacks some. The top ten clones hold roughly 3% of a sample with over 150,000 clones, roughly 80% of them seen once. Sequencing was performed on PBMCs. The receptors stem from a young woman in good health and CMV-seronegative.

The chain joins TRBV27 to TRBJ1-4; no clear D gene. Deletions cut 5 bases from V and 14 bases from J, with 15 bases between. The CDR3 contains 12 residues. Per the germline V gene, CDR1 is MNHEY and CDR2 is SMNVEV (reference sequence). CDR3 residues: CASSHRGVDLFF. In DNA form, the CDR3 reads TGTGCCAGCAGTCACCGCGGGGTAGACCTGTTTTTT.

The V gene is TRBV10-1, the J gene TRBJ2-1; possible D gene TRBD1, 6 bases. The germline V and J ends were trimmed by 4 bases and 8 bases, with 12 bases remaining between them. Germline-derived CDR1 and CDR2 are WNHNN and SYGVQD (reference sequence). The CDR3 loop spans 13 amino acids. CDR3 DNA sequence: TGCGCCAGCAGTGGACAGGCTTGGGATGAGCAGTTCTTC. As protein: CASSGQAWDEQFF.

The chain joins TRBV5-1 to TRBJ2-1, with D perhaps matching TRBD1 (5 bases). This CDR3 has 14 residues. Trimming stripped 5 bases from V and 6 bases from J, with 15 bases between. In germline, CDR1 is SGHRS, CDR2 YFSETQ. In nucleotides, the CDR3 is TGCGCCAGCAGTTTACAGGATGGCGTCAATGAGCAGTTCTTC. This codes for CASSLQDGVNEQFF.

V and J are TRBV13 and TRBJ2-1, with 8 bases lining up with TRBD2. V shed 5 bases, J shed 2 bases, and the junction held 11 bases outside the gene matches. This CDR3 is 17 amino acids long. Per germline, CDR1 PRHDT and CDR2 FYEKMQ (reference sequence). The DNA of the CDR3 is TGTGCCAGCAGCCCGACTTTCAGCGGGGGCGCCTACAATGAGCAGTTCTTC. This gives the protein CASSPTFSGGAYNEQFF.

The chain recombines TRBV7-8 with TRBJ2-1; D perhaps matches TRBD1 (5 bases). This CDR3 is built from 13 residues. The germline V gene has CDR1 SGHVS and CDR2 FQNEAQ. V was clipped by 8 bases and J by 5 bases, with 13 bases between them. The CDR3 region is CASSWSGHNEQFF. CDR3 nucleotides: TGTGCCAGCTCTTGGTCAGGGCACAATGAGCAGTTCTTC.

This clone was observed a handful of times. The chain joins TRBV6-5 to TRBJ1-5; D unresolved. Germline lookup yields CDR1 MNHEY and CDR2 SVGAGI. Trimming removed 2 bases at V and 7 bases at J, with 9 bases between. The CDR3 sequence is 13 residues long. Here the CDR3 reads CASSYGRRQPQHF. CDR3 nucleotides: TGTGCCAGCAGTTACGGCCGGAGGCAGCCCCAGCATTTT.

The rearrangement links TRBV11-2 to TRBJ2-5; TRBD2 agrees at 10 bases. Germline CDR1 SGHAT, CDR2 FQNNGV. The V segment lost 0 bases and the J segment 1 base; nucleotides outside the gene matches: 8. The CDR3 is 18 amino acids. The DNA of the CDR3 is TGTGCCAGCAGCTTAGATCGGCAACTAGCGGGAATCCAAGAGACCCAGTACTTC. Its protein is CASSLDRQLAGIQETQYF. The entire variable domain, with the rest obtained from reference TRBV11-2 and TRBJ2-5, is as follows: EAGVAQSPRYKIIEKRQSVAFWCNPISGHATLYWYQQILGQGPKLLIQFQNNGVVDDSQLPKDRFSAERLKGVDSTLKIQPAKLEDSAVYLCASSLDRQLAGIQETQYFGPGTRLLVL.

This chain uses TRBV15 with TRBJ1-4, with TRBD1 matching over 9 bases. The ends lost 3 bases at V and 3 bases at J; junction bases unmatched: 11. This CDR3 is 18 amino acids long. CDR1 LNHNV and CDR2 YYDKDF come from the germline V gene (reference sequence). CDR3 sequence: CATSSGTGLGIANEKLFF. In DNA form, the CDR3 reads TGTGCCACCAGCAGTGGGACAGGGCTCGGTATAGCTAATGAAAAACTGTTTTTT.

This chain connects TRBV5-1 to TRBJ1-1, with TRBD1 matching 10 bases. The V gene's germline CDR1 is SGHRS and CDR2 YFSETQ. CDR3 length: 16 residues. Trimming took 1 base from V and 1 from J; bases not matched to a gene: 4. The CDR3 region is CASSLRGQGRNTEAFF. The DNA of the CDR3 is TGCGCCAGCAGCTTGAGGGGACAGGGGAGGAACACTGAAGCTTTCTTT.

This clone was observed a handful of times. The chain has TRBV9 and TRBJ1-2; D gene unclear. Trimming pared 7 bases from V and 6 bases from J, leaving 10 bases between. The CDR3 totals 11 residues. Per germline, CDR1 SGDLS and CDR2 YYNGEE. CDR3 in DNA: TGTGCCAGCTCCGGGGTTAATGGCTACACCTTC. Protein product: CASSGVNGYTF.

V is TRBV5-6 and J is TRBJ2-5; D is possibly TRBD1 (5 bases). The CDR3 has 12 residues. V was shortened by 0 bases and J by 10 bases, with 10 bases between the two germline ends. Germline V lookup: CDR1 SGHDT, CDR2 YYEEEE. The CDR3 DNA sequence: TGTGCCAGCAGCTTGGGGGGCAGCGACCAGTACTTC. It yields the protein CASSLGGSDQYF. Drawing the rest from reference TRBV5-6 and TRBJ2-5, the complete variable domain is DAGVTQSPTHLIKTRGQQVTLRCSPKSGHDTVSWYQQALGQGPQFIFQYYEEEERQRGNFPDRFSGHQFPNYSSELNVNALLLGDSALYLCASSLGGSDQYFGPGTRLLVL.

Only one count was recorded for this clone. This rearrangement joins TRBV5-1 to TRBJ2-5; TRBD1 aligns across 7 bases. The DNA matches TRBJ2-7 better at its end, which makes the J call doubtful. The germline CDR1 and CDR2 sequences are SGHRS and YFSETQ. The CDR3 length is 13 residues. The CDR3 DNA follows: TGCGCCAGCAGGGGACAGAACTCCTACGAGCAGTACTTC. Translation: CASRGQNSYEQYF.

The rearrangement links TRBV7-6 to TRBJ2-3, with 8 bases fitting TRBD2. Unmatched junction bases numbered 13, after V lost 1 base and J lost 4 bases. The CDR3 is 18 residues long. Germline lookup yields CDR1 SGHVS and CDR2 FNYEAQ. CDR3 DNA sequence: TGTGCCAGCAGCTTAGTGGCGGCGGGGGCCGGGAGGGCAGATACGCAGTATTTT. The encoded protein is CASSLVAAGAGRADTQYF.

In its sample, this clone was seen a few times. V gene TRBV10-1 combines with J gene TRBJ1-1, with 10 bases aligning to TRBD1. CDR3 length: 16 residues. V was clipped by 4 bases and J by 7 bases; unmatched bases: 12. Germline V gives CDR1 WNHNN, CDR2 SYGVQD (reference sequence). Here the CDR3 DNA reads TGCGCCAGCAGTGGGAACCGGGACAGGGGCACCGGTGAAGCTTTCTTT. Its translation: CASSGNRDRGTGEAFF.

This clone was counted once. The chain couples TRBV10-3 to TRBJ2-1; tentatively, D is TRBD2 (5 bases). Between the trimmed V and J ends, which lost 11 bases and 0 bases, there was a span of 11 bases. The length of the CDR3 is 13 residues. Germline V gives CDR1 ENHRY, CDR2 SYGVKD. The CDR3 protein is CAAQGSSYNEQFF. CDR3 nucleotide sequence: TGTGCCGCCCAAGGGAGCTCCTACAATGAGCAGTTCTTC.

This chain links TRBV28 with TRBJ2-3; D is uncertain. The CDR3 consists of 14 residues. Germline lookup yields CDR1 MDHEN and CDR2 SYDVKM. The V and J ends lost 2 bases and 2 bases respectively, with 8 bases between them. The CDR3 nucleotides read TGTGCCAGCAGTTTAGCCACCTACACAGATACGCAGTATTTT. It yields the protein CASSLATYTDTQYF. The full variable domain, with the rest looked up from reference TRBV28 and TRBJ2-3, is DVKVTQSSRYLVKRTGEKVFLECVQDMDHENMFWYRQDPGLGLRLIYFSYDVKMKEKGDIPEGYSVSREKKERFSLILESASTNQTSMYLCASSLATYTDTQYFGPGTRLTVL.

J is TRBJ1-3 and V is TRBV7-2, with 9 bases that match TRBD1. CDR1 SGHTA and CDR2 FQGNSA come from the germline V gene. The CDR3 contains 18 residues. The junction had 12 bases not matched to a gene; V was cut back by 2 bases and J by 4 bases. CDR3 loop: CASSLSGTGSLGGNTIYF. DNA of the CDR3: TGTGCCAGCAGCTTAAGTGGGACAGGGAGTCTAGGAGGAAACACCATATATTTT. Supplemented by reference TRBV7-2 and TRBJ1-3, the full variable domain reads GAGVSQSPSNKVTEKGKDVELRCDPISGHTALYWYRQSLGQGLEFLIYFQGNSAPDKSGLPSDRFSAERTGGSVSTLTIQRTQQEDSAVYLCASSLSGTGSLGGNTIYFGEGSWLTVV.

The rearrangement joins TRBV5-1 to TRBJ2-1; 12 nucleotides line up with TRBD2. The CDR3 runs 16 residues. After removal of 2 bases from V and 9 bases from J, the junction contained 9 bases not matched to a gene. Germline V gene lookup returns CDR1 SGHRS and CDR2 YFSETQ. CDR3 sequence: CASSFPLAGGPGEQFF. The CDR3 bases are TGCGCCAGCAGCTTCCCGCTAGCGGGAGGGCCGGGTGAGCAGTTCTTC.

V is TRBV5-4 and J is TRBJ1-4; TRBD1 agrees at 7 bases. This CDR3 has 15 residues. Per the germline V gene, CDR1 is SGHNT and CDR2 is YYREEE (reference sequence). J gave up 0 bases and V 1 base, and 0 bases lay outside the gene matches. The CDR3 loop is CASSLQGATNEKLFF. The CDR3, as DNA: TGTGCCAGCAGCTTGCAGGGGGCAACTAATGAAAAACTGTTTTTT. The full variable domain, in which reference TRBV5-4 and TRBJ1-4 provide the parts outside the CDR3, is ETGVTQSPTHLIKTRGQQVTLRCSSQSGHNTVSWYQQALGQGPQFIFQYYREEENGRGNFPPRFSGLQFPNYSSELNVNALELDDSALYLCASSLQGATNEKLFFGSGTQLSVL.

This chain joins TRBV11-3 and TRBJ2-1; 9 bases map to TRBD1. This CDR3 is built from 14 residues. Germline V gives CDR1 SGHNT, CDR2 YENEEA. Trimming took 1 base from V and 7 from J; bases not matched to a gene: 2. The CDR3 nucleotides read TGTGCCAGCAGCTTAGTAGGACAGGGGAATGAGCAGTTCTTC. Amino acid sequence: CASSLVGQGNEQFF.

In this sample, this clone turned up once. The DNA for the CDR3 is TGTGCAAGTCGCCTCTACTCGTTAGCCGGGAGGGCCAACACAGATACGCAGTATTTT. Amino acid sequence: CASRLYSLAGRANTDTQYF. The chain couples TRBV12-2 to TRBJ2-3; the D call of TRBD2 is as the table states it, not checked on the DNA. TRBV12-2 is a pseudogene. The length of the CDR3 is 19 residues.

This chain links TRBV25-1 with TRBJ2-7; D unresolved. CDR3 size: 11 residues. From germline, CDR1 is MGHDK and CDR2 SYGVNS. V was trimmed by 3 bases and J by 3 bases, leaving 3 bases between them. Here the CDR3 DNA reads TGTGCCAGCAGTGACCTCTACGAGCAGTACTTC. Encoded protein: CASSDLYEQYF.

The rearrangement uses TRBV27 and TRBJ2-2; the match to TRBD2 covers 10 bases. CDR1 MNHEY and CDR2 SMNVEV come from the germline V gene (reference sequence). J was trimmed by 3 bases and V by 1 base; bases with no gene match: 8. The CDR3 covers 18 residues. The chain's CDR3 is CASSLLTSGDRDTGELFF. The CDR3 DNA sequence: TGTGCCAGCAGTTTATTAACTAGCGGGGACCGGGACACCGGGGAGCTGTTTTTT.

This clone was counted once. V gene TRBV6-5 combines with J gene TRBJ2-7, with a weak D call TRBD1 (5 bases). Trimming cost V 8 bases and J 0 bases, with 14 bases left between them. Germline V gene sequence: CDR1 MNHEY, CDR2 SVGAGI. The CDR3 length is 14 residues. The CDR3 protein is CASGMGPISYEQYF. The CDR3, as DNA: TGTGCCAGCGGGATGGGGCCCATCTCCTACGAGCAGTACTTC.

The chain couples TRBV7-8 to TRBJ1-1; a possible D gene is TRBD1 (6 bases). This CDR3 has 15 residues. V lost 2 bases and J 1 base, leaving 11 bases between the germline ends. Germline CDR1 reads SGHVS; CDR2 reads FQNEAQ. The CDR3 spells CASSLKRQANTEAFF. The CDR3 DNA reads TGTGCCAGCAGCTTAAAACGACAGGCGAACACTGAAGCTTTCTTT.

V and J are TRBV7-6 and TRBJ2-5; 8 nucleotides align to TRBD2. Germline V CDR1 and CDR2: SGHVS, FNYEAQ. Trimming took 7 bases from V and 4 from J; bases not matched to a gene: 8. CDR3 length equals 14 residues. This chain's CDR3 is CASNPGGGGETQYF. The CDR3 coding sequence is TGTGCCAGCAACCCGGGGGGGGGCGGAGAGACCCAGTACTTC.

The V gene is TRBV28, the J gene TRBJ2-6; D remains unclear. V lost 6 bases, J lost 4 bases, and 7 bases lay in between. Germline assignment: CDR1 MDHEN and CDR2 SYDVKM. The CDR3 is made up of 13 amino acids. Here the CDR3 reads CASRLSGANVLTF. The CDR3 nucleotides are TGTGCCAGCAGACTCTCCGGGGCCAACGTCCTGACTTTC.

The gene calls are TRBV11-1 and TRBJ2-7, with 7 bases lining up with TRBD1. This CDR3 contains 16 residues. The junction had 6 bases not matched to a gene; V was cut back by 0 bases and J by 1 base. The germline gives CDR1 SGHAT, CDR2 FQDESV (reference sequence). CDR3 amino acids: CASSLARAGGSYEQYF. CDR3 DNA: TGTGCCAGCAGCTTAGCGCGGGCAGGGGGATCCTACGAGCAGTACTTC.

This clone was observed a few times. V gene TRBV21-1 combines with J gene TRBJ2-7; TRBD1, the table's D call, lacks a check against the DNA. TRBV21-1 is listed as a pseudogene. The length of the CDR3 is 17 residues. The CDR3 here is CASSNGIDRVISYEQYF. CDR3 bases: TGTGCCAGCAGCAACGGAATAGACAGGGTTATCTCCTACGAGCAGTACTTC.

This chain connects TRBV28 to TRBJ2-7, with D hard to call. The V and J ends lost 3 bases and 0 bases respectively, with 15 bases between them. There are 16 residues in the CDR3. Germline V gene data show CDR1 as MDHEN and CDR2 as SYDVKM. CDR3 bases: TGTGCCAGCAGTTTCCCTAAGGCGGTCCTCTCCTACGAGCAGTACTTC. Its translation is CASSFPKAVLSYEQYF. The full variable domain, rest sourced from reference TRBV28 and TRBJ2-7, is DVKVTQSSRYLVKRTGEKVFLECVQDMDHENMFWYRQDPGLGLRLIYFSYDVKMKEKGDIPEGYSVSREKKERFSLILESASTNQTSMYLCASSFPKAVLSYEQYFGPGTRLTVT.

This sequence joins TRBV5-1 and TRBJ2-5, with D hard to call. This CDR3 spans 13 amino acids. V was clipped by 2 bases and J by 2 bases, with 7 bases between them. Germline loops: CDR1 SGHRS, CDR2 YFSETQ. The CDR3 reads CASSFQVQETQYF. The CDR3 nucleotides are TGCGCCAGCAGCTTCCAGGTACAAGAGACCCAGTACTTC.

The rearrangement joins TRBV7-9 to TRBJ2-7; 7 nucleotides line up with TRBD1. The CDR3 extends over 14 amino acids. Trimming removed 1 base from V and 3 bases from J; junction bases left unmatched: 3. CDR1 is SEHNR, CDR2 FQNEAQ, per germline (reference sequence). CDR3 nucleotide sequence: TGTGCCAGCAGCTTAGGTTACAGGGGCTACGAGCAGTACTTC. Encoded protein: CASSLGYRGYEQYF.